The 6 T cell receptor beta chains below come from one sample, sequenced in a study of T cell clones after liver transplantation. The protocol was immunoSEQ multiplex PCR, while the TCRdb copy is restricted to in-frame clones and leaves out a portion. The table includes tens of thousands of clones, 80% to 95% detected once. The sequencing used CD4+ T cells from blood, collected less than 27 months after liver transplant. All receptors come from a human patient who received a liver transplant. Certain T cells may be donor cells from the graft.

The V gene is TRBV30, the J gene TRBJ2-1; TRBD2 matches at 9 bases. The germline V gene has CDR1 GTSNPN and CDR2 SVGIG (reference sequence). The V gene end was trimmed by 0 bases and the J gene end by 5 bases; junction bases not matched to a gene: 11. CDR3 length: 17 residues. For the CDR3, the DNA is TGTGCCTGGAGTGTACGGGGTATAGCGGGAGTAAACAATGAGCAGTTCTTC. This gives the protein CAWSVRGIAGVNNEQFF.

V and J are TRBV9 and TRBJ2-1; the D gene is possibly TRBD2 (6 bases). Per the germline V gene, CDR1 is SGDLS and CDR2 is YYNGEE. Trimming took 3 bases from V and 3 from J, leaving 10 bases between them. This CDR3 contains 14 residues. This CDR3 is CASSALTSYNEQFF. The CDR3, as DNA: TGTGCCAGCAGCGCGTTGACTAGCTACAATGAGCAGTTCTTC.

This chain connects TRBV7-8 to TRBJ2-7; maybe TRBD1 (6 bases). Germline V gene data show CDR1 as SGHVS and CDR2 as FQNEAQ. Trimming cost V 5 bases and J 5 bases, with 22 bases left between them. The CDR3 is made up of 16 amino acids. DNA for the CDR3: TGTGCCAGCAGCCCCGGGACCGGGACAATGCTTCACGAGCAGTACTTC. Its translation is CASSPGTGTMLHEQYF.

J is TRBJ2-1 and V is TRBV4-3; TRBD2 agrees at 10 bases. The J segment lost 9 bases and the V segment lost 1 base, leaving 6 bases of the junction unmatched. Germline CDR1 is LGHNA and CDR2 is YSLEER. This CDR3 spans 15 amino acids. CDR3 in amino acids: CASSQGVSGRFEQFF. The CDR3, as DNA: TGCGCCAGCAGCCAAGGGGTTAGCGGGAGGTTTGAGCAGTTCTTC.

The chain has TRBV5-6 and TRBJ2-1; D may be TRBD2 (5 bases). In germline, CDR1 is SGHDT, CDR2 YYEEEE. Trimming pared 2 bases from V and 6 bases from J, leaving 18 bases between. The CDR3 is 16 amino acids. The CDR3 region has the DNA TGTGCCAGCAGCTTCATCCCGGAGGACTGGCGCAATGAGCAGTTCTTC. Translated: CASSFIPEDWRNEQFF.

This chain uses TRBV4-2 with TRBJ2-7; D perhaps matches TRBD1 (7 bases). Trimming pared 0 bases from V and 5 bases from J, leaving 17 bases between. Germline V gives CDR1 LGHNA, CDR2 YNFKEQ. This CDR3 is built from 16 residues. In DNA, the CDR3 is TGTGCCAGCAGCCAAGACAAGGGGGCGGGACGGGACGAGCAGTACTTC. It is translated as CASSQDKGAGRDEQYF.